This T cell receptor beta chain was identified in a study of response to subunit inactivated influenza vaccine. Findings and limits, study-wide: That few new T cells are recruited by each seasonal influenza vaccination was the authors' suggestion.

TCRdb independently ran MiXCR on the RT-PCR reads; one entry per CDR3 protein. The sample lists 650,000 to 800,000 distinct CDR3 sequences, roughly 14% occurring once. The CDR3 is made up of 15 amino acids. Trimming cost V 5 bases and J 3 bases, with 16 bases left between them. Looked up from germline, CDR1 is MGHDK and CDR2 is SYGVNS. This clonotype has a handful of counts. Its antigen is not known. The V call is TRBV25-1, the J call TRBJ2-5; D is possibly TRBD1 or TRBD2 (5 bases each). The sequencing here drew on PBMCs from blood, taken 14 to 15 days before vaccination. This TCR was sampled from a man aged 50 to 59 who received an inactivated influenza vaccine. The DNA for the CDR3 is TGTGCCAGCAGTCCTCCGGGGCGGGCGAAAGAGACCCAGTACTTC. Protein product: CASSPPGRAKETQYF.